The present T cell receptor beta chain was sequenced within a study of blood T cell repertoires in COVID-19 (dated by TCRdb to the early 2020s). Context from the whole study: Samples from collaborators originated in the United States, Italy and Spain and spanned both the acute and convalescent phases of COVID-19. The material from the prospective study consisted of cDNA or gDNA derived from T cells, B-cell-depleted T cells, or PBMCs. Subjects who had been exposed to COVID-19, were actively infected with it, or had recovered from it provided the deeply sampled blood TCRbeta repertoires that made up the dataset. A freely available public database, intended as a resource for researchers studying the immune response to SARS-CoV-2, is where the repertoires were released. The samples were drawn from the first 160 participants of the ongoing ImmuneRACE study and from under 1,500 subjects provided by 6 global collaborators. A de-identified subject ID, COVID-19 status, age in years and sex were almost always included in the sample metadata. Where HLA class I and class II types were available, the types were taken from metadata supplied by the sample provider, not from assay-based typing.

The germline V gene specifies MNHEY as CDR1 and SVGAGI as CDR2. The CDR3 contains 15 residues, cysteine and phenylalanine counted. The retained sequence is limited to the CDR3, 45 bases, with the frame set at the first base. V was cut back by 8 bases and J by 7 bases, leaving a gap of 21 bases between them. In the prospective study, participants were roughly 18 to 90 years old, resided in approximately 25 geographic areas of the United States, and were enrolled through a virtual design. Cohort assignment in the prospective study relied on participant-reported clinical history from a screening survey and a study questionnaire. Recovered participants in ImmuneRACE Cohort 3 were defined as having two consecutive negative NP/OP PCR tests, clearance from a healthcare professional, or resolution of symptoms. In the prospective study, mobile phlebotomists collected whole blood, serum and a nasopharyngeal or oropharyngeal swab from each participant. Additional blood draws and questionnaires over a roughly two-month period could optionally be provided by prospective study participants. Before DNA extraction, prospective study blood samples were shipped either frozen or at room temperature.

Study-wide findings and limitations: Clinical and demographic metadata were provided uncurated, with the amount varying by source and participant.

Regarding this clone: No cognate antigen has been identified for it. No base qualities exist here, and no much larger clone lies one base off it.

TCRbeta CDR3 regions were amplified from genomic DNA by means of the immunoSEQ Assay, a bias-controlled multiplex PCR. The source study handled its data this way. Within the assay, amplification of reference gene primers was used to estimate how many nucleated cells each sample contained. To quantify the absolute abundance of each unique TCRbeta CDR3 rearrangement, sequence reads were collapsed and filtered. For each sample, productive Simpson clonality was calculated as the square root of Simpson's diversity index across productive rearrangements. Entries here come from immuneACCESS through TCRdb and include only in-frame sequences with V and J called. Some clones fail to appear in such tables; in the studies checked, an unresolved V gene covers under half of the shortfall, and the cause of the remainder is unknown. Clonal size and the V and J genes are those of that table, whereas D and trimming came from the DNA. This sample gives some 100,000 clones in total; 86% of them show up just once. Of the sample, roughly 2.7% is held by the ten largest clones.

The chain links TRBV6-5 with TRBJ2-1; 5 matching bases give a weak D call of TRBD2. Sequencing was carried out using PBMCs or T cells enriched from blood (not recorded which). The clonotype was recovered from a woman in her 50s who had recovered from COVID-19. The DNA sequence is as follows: TGTGCCAGCGAGCTGATGCGGGCCTCTGCTAATGAGCAGTTCTTC. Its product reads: CASELMRASANEQFF.